This record concerns one T cell receptor (beta chain) sequence. This clone was counted only a few times. This receptor's antigen is unknown. One base away there is no much larger clone; base qualities are not given. The library relied on the immunoSEQ multiplex PCR assay. For the multiplex PCR, a mixture combining 60 forward primers for TCR Vbeta segments and 13 reverse primers for TCR Jbeta segments was used. The CDR3 region of rearranged TCR beta genes was amplified from genomic DNA with a multiplex PCR assay. The Illumina HiSeq System was used to sequence the amplified TCR beta libraries as 87-base-pair reads. For the original study's pipeline: In a later analysis, about 80 million unique TCR beta chains were counted across the roughly 610 repertoires, and roughly 11 million of these chains were shared by at least two donors. Raw reads were error-corrected and collapsed into unique sequences by a nearest-neighbor algorithm in which closely related sequences were merged to remove PCR and sequencing errors. CDR3 sequences were aligned to IMGT reference sequences to assign V, D and J gene segments. Each retained sequence needed at least a six-nucleotide match to both a V gene segment and a J gene segment. Rearrangements were called productive when the CDR3 lacked stop codons and stayed in frame with V and J; all others were non-productive. CDR3 was defined according to IMGT convention as the region running from the second conserved V-encoded cysteine to the conserved J-encoded phenylalanine. The earlier analysis of about 640 of the donors excluded any sequence lacking an unambiguous match to a single V gene segment. An earlier analysis of roughly 590 of the donors called V segments functional above 56.7% productive rearrangements and segregating when the between-donor standard deviation exceeded 5%. A statistical classification framework was built to diagnose cytomegalovirus status from the catalog of TCR beta chain sequences. In a later analysis, TCR nucleotide sequences were compared against IMGT/GENE-DB human TR gene sequences so that V and J genes could be assigned. The TCRdist pipeline was used in a later analysis to assign CDR3 sequences and most-parsimonious VDJ recombination scenarios. In a later analysis, each TCR beta chain was defined by its CDR3 amino acid sequence together with its V-gene family, and reads lacking a unique V-gene family were excluded. To address suspected cross-contamination and a sequencing artifact, a later analysis removed 550 to 750 highly shared, low-generation-probability nucleotide sequences. In a later analysis, a clonal expansion index was calculated for each public chain from normalized within-repertoire ranks of inferred template counts. In a later analysis, generation probabilities were computed with a VDJ recombination model fitted to out-of-frame rearrangements, and the resulting probabilities were checked against IGoR. In a later analysis, TCR-TCR, TCR-HLA and TCR-CMV co-occurrence was scored with hypergeometric tests, and a repertoire-size bias correction was applied to TCR pairs. A later analysis estimated false discovery rates by permuting HLA or CMV assignments 20 times. In a later analysis, co-occurring TCRs were grouped using DBSCAN, and TCRdist sequence similarity was added for clustering within HLA-allele-positive subsets. Co-occurrence clustering excluded repertoires with fewer than 30,000 or more than 120,000 public chains, plus five with anomalous nucleotide sharing. TCRdb retrieved this table from immuneACCESS and kept in-frame rearrangements only. Not all clones are present; in checked studies, unresolved V genes account for under half, and no reason is known for the remainder. V, J and clone size reflect that table, while D and trimming were determined from the DNA. Counted in this sample were some 150,000 clones; approximately 9% of them appeared once. The ten most abundant clones make up about 1.7% of the sample.

V lost 1 base and J lost 3 bases, and the count of bases not matched to a germline gene is 7. Including the terminal cysteine and phenylalanine, the CDR3 comprises 16 residues. Of all the DNA, just the CDR3 is kept, 48 bases in frame from base 1. CDR1 and CDR2, looked up from the germline V gene, are SGHTA and FQGNSA. This specimen belongs to a study of cytomegalovirus exposure and HLA in healthy donors (dated by TCRdb to the late 2010s). Regarding the research as a whole: According to an earlier analysis of 550 to 700 of the donors, about 170 million T cells yielded approximately 120 million unique TCR beta sequences and more than 250 Gb of sequence data. Roughly 300 gigabases of sequencing data and around 88 million unique TCR sequences made up an early release that covered over 550 HLA-typed donors. Among the roughly 400 genotyped donors, around 81% belonged to the genetic ancestry cluster associated with self-reported Caucasian donors. The study aimed to test whether cataloging public T cell receptors could reveal signatures of past pathogen exposure. The study used immunosequencing to profile the T cell repertoires of about 670 subjects and linked those repertoires to cytomegalovirus serostatus. Besides the first cohort of 500 to 700 subjects, a separate validation cohort made up of 95 to 150 different subjects was used. The study combined high-throughput TCR immunosequencing, statistical association of individual TCRs with disease status, and machine learning to predict cytomegalovirus infection status. A later analysis re-analyzed previously published TCR beta repertoires from roughly 600 donors and added high-resolution HLA genotyping to study TCR occurrence patterns. Rather than drawing on any new phenotypic data, the later analysis identified candidate immune exposures from TCR beta sequences and the way those sequences occurred across donors. To decide whether each TCR beta V gene segment behaved as functional or pseudogenic, an earlier analysis of some 600 of the donors relied on high-throughput TCR beta sequencing. Donor age, sex, ethnicity and CMV serostatus were compiled together with the repertoire data. A later genetic analysis took genome-wide SNP genotypes for about 60% of the roughly 670 donors and used that subset as a discovery cohort. Every discovery cohort repertoire had been produced on one sequencing platform. Both class I and class II loci were covered by HLA typing, at four-digit resolution. The number of typed donors differed by locus: about 629-640 for A, B, C, DRB1 and DQB1; 500 to 550 for DQA1; 606 for DPA1; and 400 to 480 for DPB1. Because of strong linkage in the cohort, four to six DR-DQ haplotypes were treated as single units for association and clustering. Across around 400 genotyped donors of the cohort, an average of about 240,000 unique TCR beta nucleotide sequences per donor were sequenced, and roughly 20% of those sequences were non-productive. Results and caveats for the whole study, not just this receptor: Because HLA typing was missing for some donors at each locus, association tests included only the typed subset. Specific HLA alleles were associated with roughly 17,000 TCR beta sequences at a false discovery rate of 0.05 in a later analysis. Presence/absence analyses assumed roughly uniform sequencing depth across donors, an assumption that may not hold. In this cohort, only TCR beta chains were sequenced, and detectable features were limited by the absence of alpha or paired-chain data. A later genetic analysis associated a missense DCLRE1C variant with V-gene and J-gene trimming of TCR beta chains, and an independent cohort replicated the association. Assigning TCR associations to individual alleles was difficult when HLA alleles, especially DR and DQ, strongly co-occurred. The study listed 170 or so TCR beta chains as associated with cytomegalovirus. A later analysis reported that several top co-occurrence clusters appeared linked to parvovirus B19, influenza, CMV and Epstein-Barr virus. A later analysis found that TCR association rates varied across HLA loci, with DRB1 alleles showing the most associated TCRs and HLA-C alleles the fewest. Because counts were too low, roughly 18 rarely observed V segments, including chromosome 9 orphons, were left out of the earlier analysis of 587 of the donors. It was suggested by the authors that the approach could potentially be generalized to other disease states and immunological phenotypes. According to a later genetic analysis, donors in an Asian-associated ancestry cluster had fewer N-insertions in productive TCRs than the approximately 650-donor mean. Linkage disequilibrium might explain the correlated functional status among segregating V segments, but an unknown experimental factor could not be excluded. A few of the identified cytomegalovirus-associated TCR beta chains were confirmed in vitro to be specific for cytomegalovirus antigens. A further reported finding was that TCR beta sequences accurately predicted the HLA-A and HLA-B alleles for most subjects in the first cohort. Cytomegalovirus status was reported to be diagnosed by the classifier with high specificity and sensitivity in both the original and validation cohorts. In a later analysis, most CMV-associated TCR beta chains were found to appear HLA-restricted, with HLA associations seemingly driven largely by CMV exposure. An earlier analysis of 450 to 750 of the donors showed that most TCR beta V segments appeared in productive rearrangements either about 87% or about 30% of the time, which broadly matched IMGT annotations. A group of highly shared sequence variants was considered likely to be a technical artifact of the sequencing pipeline. The only immune exposure information available for the cohort was CMV serostatus. Some IMGT-functional V segments, including TRBV6-2 and TRBV6-3, could not be distinguished by the 87-base-pair reads and were therefore excluded. In a later analysis, HLA-associated TCR beta chains showed more clonal expansion and lower generation probabilities than non-associated chains that were equally common. Across donors, most TCR sequences were observed very rarely, whereas some public TCRs were present in many individuals.

The cohort consisted of 600 to 750 healthy bone marrow donors. At the time of sampling, every cohort member was nominally healthy, though immune exposures that went unrecorded were likely present. The donor was CMV seronegative and belonged to the group of over 300 seronegative cohort members. A peripheral blood sample was provided by each donor, and peripheral blood mononuclear cells were used for TCR beta sequencing. The Qiagen DNeasy Blood Extraction Kit was used to extract genomic DNA from the blood cell samples. The chain was built from TRBV7-2 and TRBJ2-3, and 7 junctional nucleotides match TRBD2. Material for sequencing was PBMCs. The receptor was derived from a male donor in good health and CMV-seronegative. The CDR3 here reads CASSLGAGMRTDTQYF. The nucleotide sequence reads TGTGCCAGCAGCTTAGGAGCGGGGATGAGAACAGATACGCAGTATTTT.